The 23 T cell receptor beta chains in this list originate from one sample, sequenced in a study of OX40 agonist ivuxolimab in advanced cancers. Method: immunoSEQ multiplex PCR; TCRdb's copy keeps in-frame clones and lacks some. The sample includes about 96,000 clones, less than 95% seen only once; the top ten take around 1.5%. The sample in question was CD4+ or CD8+ T cells sorted from blood, obtained in a trial of the OX40 agonist ivuxolimab. These TCRs come from an adult with an advanced solid tumor such as melanoma, head and neck, liver or kidney cancer.

This rearrangement joins TRBV5-1 to TRBJ1-3; tentative D call: TRBD1 (6 bases). Germline V gene lookup returns CDR1 SGHRS and CDR2 YFSETQ. The CDR3 sequence is 17 residues long. The V end lost 3 bases, the J end lost 0 bases, and 16 bases lay between the germline ends. CDR3 sequence (DNA): TGCGCCAGCAGCTACCTCGGGGGGCCCAACTCTGGAAACACCATATATTTT. As protein: CASSYLGGPNSGNTIYF.

This rearrangement joins TRBV4-2 to TRBJ2-2, with D perhaps TRBD2 (7 bases). This CDR3 is 17 amino acids long. Trimming removed 4 bases from V and 5 bases from J, with 20 bases in between. Germline CDR1 LGHNA, CDR2 YNFKEQ. The CDR3 sequence is CASSRSRGLGGTGELFF. Here the CDR3 DNA reads TGTGCCAGCAGCCGGTCTAGAGGACTAGGGGGGACCGGGGAGCTGTTTTTT.

This chain links TRBV5-1 with TRBJ2-7; 7 nucleotides match TRBD1. Per germline, CDR1 SGHRS and CDR2 YFSETQ. J lost 3 bases, V lost 4 bases, and 4 bases had no gene match. This CDR3 region has 13 residues. The CDR3 is CASSEGQIYEQYF. Here the CDR3 DNA reads TGCGCCAGCAGCGAGGGACAGATCTACGAGCAGTACTTC.

The rearrangement joins TRBV6-6 to TRBJ2-1; perhaps TRBD2 as D (6 bases). Trimming left V 9 bases short and J 0 bases short, with 9 bases between. Looked up from germline, CDR1 is MNHNY and CDR2 is SVGAGI (reference sequence). The CDR3 covers 13 residues. The DNA of the CDR3 is TGTGCCAGTGGGGGGAGCTCCTACAATGAGCAGTTCTTC. Translated, it gives CASGGSSYNEQFF.

The rearrangement links TRBV30 to TRBJ2-7; D unresolved. Germline values: CDR1 GTSNPN, CDR2 SVGIG (reference sequence). The CDR3 extends over 14 amino acids. The germline V and J ends were trimmed by 0 bases and 0 bases, with 9 bases remaining between them. The CDR3, as DNA: TGTGCCTGGAGTGTACGTTTGGTCTCCTACGAGCAGTACTTC. This codes for CAWSVRLVSYEQYF.

The chain uses TRBV18 and TRBJ1-2, with TRBD1 matching over 7 bases. Per germline, CDR1 KGHSH and CDR2 LQKENI. The CDR3 has 20 residues. V lost 3 bases to trimming and J lost 1 base; unmatched junction nucleotides: 20. This chain's CDR3 is CASSPQNLYRGGRGNYGYTF. In nucleotides, the CDR3 is TGTGCCAGCTCACCGCAGAATTTGTACAGAGGGGGCCGCGGTAACTATGGCTACACCTTC.

The chain is built from TRBV5-3 and TRBJ1-1, with D possibly being TRBD1 (5 bases). TRBV5-3 is recorded as an ORF, its role being uncertain. Trimming left V 1 base short and J 1 base short, with 5 bases between. CDR3 length: 13 residues. The CDR3 protein is CARSLQGNTEAFF. The CDR3 DNA reads as TGTGCCAGAAGCTTGCAGGGGAACACTGAAGCTTTCTTT.

The rearrangement uses TRBV6-1 and TRBJ2-2; 10 nucleotides align to TRBD1. V shed 6 bases, J shed 6 bases, and the junction held 7 bases outside the gene matches. CDR3 size: 15 residues. Germline V gives CDR1 MNHNS, CDR2 SASEGT. The CDR3 sequence: CASRPGTGVPGELFF. For the CDR3, the DNA is TGTGCCAGCAGGCCAGGGACAGGGGTGCCCGGGGAGCTGTTTTTT.

The chain has TRBV7-8 and TRBJ2-5; D is perhaps TRBD2 (6 bases). The DNA end favors TRBJ2-7, so the J call may be wrong. Germline loops: CDR1 SGHVS, CDR2 FQNEAQ. This CDR3 is built from 15 residues. The CDR3 reads CASSLPLDGGGEQYF. The DNA of the CDR3 is TGTGCCAGCAGCCTCCCGCTAGACGGGGGAGGCGAGCAGTACTTC.

The chain employs TRBV5-4 and TRBJ1-2, with unresolved D. The CDR3 is 15 amino acids. Germline values: CDR1 SGHNT, CDR2 YYREEE (reference sequence). V lost 4 bases to trimming and J lost 7 bases, with 20 bases between them. The CDR3: CASSPGLTRTGGYTF. The DNA for the CDR3 is TGTGCCAGCAGCCCTGGGCTAACTCGAACGGGTGGCTACACCTTC. Together with reference TRBV5-4 and TRBJ1-2, the CDR3 gives the full variable domain: ETGVTQSPTHLIKTRGQQVTLRCSSQSGHNTVSWYQQALGQGPQFIFQYYREEENGRGNFPPRFSGLQFPNYSSELNVNALELDDSALYLCASSPGLTRTGGYTFGSGTRLTVV.

The chain carries TRBV19 and TRBJ1-1, with no clear D. The CDR3 consists of 14 residues. V was shortened by 3 bases and J by 3 bases, with 11 bases between the two germline ends. CDR1 and CDR2 from the germline V gene are LNHDA and SQIVND (reference sequence). CDR3 amino acids: CASSMFLQDTEAFF. DNA of the CDR3: TGTGCCAGTAGTATGTTCCTCCAGGACACTGAAGCTTTCTTT. Full variable domain (missing parts from reference TRBV19 and TRBJ1-1): DGGITQSPKYLFRKEGQNVTLSCEQNLNHDAMYWYRQDPGQGLRLIYYSQIVNDFQKGDIAEGYSVSREKKESFPLTVTSAQKNPTAFYLCASSMFLQDTEAFFGQGTRLTVV.

The V call is TRBV13, the J call TRBJ2-5; tentative D call: TRBD2 (5 bases). This CDR3 has 15 amino acids. Trimming cost V 2 bases and J 3 bases, with 13 bases left between them. From germline, CDR1 is PRHDT and CDR2 FYEKMQ (reference sequence). The CDR3 reads CASSLSLREKETQYF. The CDR3 coding sequence is TGTGCCAGCAGCTTATCGTTACGGGAAAAAGAGACCCAGTACTTC.

The gene calls are TRBV2 and TRBJ1-5; 7 nucleotides agree with TRBD1. The germline CDR1 and CDR2 sequences are SNHLY and FYNNEI. The CDR3 extends over 16 amino acids. J gave up 8 bases and V 4 bases, and 14 bases lay outside the gene matches. DNA of the CDR3: TGTGCCAGCAGTGCCCCGACAGGGAAAGGTATGGAGCCCCAGCATTTT. Translation: CASSAPTGKGMEPQHF.

This sequence joins TRBV6-6 and TRBJ1-3; D call uncertain. CDR1 MNHNY and CDR2 SVGAGI come from the germline V gene (reference sequence). V was trimmed by 0 bases and J by 4 bases, leaving 10 bases between them. This CDR3 has 15 amino acids. CDR3 protein: CASSYSPTRGNTIYF. The DNA of the CDR3 is TGTGCCAGCAGTTACTCGCCGACTCGCGGAAACACCATATATTTT.

This clone came up a few times. The CDR3 loop reads CASSPWGATEAFF. The CDR3 bases are TGTGCCAGCAGCCCCTGGGGGGCCACTGAAGCTTTCTTT. V gene TRBV7-9 combines with J gene TRBJ1-1, with D tentatively TRBD1 (6 bases). The CDR3 is 13 amino acids. Germline V gene sequence: CDR1 SEHNR, CDR2 FQNEAQ (reference sequence). V lost 5 bases and J lost 4, with 11 bases in between. Variable domain in full (rest from reference TRBV7-9 and TRBJ1-1): DTGVSQNPRHKITKRGQNVTFRCDPISEHNRLYWYRQTLGQGPEFLTYFQNEAQLEKSRLLSDRFSAERPKGSFSTLEIQRTEQGDSAMYLCASSPWGATEAFFGQGTRLTVV.

The gene calls are TRBV19 and TRBJ2-7; weak D call: TRBD1 (6 bases). The CDR3 length is 16 residues. Germline lookup yields CDR1 LNHDA and CDR2 SQIVND (reference sequence). The V end was cut by 0 bases, the J end by 6 bases, with 18 bases between. CDR3: CASSIEHVRGFPEQYF. The CDR3 DNA reads TGTGCCAGTAGTATAGAACACGTCAGGGGATTTCCCGAGCAGTACTTC. The full variable domain, in which reference TRBV19 and TRBJ2-7 provide the parts outside the CDR3, is DGGITQSPKYLFRKEGQNVTLSCEQNLNHDAMYWYRQDPGQGLRLIYYSQIVNDFQKGDIAEGYSVSREKKESFPLTVTSAQKNPTAFYLCASSIEHVRGFPEQYFGPGTRLTVT.

The V call is TRBV6-1, the J call TRBJ2-3; 8 bases are shared with TRBD1. Germline CDR1 MNHNS, CDR2 SASEGT. V dropped 6 bases and J dropped 1; count of bases not matched to a gene: 6. The CDR3 length is 15 residues. The CDR3 reads CASRSQGAGTDTQYF. For the CDR3, the DNA is TGTGCCAGCAGGTCCCAGGGGGCCGGCACAGATACGCAGTATTTT.

This chain joins TRBV30 and TRBJ2-3; D may be TRBD1 (6 bases). This CDR3 comprises 13 residues. Trimming removed 6 bases from V and 3 bases from J, with 13 bases in between. Germline assignment: CDR1 GTSNPN and CDR2 SVGIG (reference sequence). The CDR3 spells CACTGYGTDTQYF. The CDR3, as DNA: TGTGCCTGTACAGGGTACGGGACAGATACGCAGTATTTT.

The chain has TRBV18 and TRBJ1-4; D unresolved. V was shortened by 4 bases and J by 3 bases, with 12 bases between the two germline ends. The CDR3 spans 15 residues. CDR1 and CDR2 from the germline V gene are KGHSH and LQKENI. The CDR3 nucleotides read TGTGCCAGCTCACGAGGGAGGGCTGCTAATGAAAAACTGTTTTTT. This encodes CASSRGRAANEKLFF.

This sequence joins TRBV27 and TRBJ1-2, with TRBD1 matching over 7 bases. CDR3 length equals 13 residues. The germline gives CDR1 MNHEY, CDR2 SMNVEV (reference sequence). The junction had 10 bases not matched to a gene; V was cut back by 7 bases and J by 8 bases. The CDR3: CASTDRAGWGYTF. CDR3 DNA sequence: TGTGCCAGCACTGACAGGGCGGGATGGGGCTACACCTTC.

This clone was seen only a few times. This chain joins TRBV29-1 and TRBJ2-1; 12 bases align to TRBD1. The CDR3 runs 13 residues. Per the germline V gene, CDR1 is SQVTM and CDR2 is ANQGSEA. The V segment lost 7 bases and the J segment 6 bases; nucleotides outside the gene matches: 4. CDR3: CSAGQGASNEQFF. The CDR3 bases are TGCAGCGCGGGACAGGGGGCGTCCAATGAGCAGTTCTTC.

V usage is TRBV11-3 and J usage is TRBJ2-5; 15 nucleotides line up with TRBD2. CDR1 SGHNT and CDR2 YENEEA come from the germline V gene. The CDR3 has 17 residues. Germline trimming cut 4 bases from V and 2 bases from J; bases unmatched to any gene: 5. CDR3 protein: CASSYAGLAGGQETQYF. The CDR3 DNA is TGTGCCAGCAGCTACGCCGGACTAGCGGGAGGGCAAGAGACCCAGTACTTC.

About this clone: One end of the junction does not line up with germline, which may come from a read error. Other DNA sequences in the sample encode the same CDR3. The V and J genes are TRBV5-1 and TRBJ2-1, with 8 nucleotides matching TRBD2. The germline V gene has CDR1 SGHRS and CDR2 YFSETQ. The CDR3 extends over 16 amino acids. This CDR3 reads CASSWSGSDSYNEQFF. The CDR3 nucleotides are TGCGCCAGTAGCTGGAGCGGGAGCGACTCCTACAATGAGCAGTTCTTC.